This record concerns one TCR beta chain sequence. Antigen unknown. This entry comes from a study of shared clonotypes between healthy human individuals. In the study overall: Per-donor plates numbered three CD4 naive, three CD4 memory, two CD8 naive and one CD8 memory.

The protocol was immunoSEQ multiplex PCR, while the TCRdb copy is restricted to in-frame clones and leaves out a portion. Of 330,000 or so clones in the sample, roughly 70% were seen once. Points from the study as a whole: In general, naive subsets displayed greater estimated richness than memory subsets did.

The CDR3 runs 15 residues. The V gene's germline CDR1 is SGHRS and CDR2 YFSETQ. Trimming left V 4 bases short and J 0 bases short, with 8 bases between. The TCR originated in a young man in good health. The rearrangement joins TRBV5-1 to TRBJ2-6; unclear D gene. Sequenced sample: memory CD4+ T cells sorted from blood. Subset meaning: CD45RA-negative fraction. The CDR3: CASSQTTSGANVLTF. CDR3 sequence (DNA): TGCGCCAGCAGCCAAACGACCTCTGGGGCCAACGTCCTGACTTTC.